These 8 T cell receptor beta chains were sequenced from one sample in a study of T cells in localized non-small cell lung cancer. Measured with immunoSEQ multiplex PCR; TCRdb has only the in-frame clones, and not every one. The sample contains 35,000 to 40,000 clones, around 87% of which appear only once. The specimen was peripheral blood, collected before any cancer treatment. These TCRs come from a man aged 40 to 69 with stage I lung adenocarcinoma.

This clone has a handful of counts. The V call is TRBV5-4, the J call TRBJ2-3; 10 nucleotides line up with TRBD1. Germline V gene lookup returns CDR1 SGHNT and CDR2 YYREEE (reference sequence). Trimming removed 4 bases from V and 3 bases from J; junction bases left unmatched: 8. The CDR3 runs to 16 residues. The CDR3: CASSPTRTGGTDTQYF. CDR3 nucleotide sequence: TGTGCCAGCAGCCCCACCAGGACAGGGGGTACAGATACGCAGTATTTT. Based on the CDR3 plus reference TRBV5-4 and TRBJ2-3, the full variable domain is ETGVTQSPTHLIKTRGQQVTLRCSSQSGHNTVSWYQQALGQGPQFIFQYYREEENGRGNFPPRFSGLQFPNYSSELNVNALELDDSALYLCASSPTRTGGTDTQYFGPGTRLTVL.

This clone was recorded only once. The genes are TRBV19 and TRBJ2-2, with 9 bases that match TRBD2. Germline V gene lookup returns CDR1 LNHDA and CDR2 SQIVND (reference sequence). The CDR3 is 15 residues long. V lost 7 bases and J lost 6; bases outside the gene matches: 9. The CDR3 coding sequence is TGTGCCAGTACCTTTGGGACTAGCTGGGCCGGGGAGCTGTTTTTT. Its translation: CASTFGTSWAGELFF. Looking up the rest from reference TRBV19 and TRBJ2-2 gives the full variable domain: DGGITQSPKYLFRKEGQNVTLSCEQNLNHDAMYWYRQDPGQGLRLIYYSQIVNDFQKGDIAEGYSVSREKKESFPLTVTSAQKNPTAFYLCASTFGTSWAGELFFGEGSRLTVL.

The V call is TRBV4-1, the J call TRBJ1-5; the D gene is possibly TRBD1 (5 bases). The germline CDR1 and CDR2 sequences are MGHRA and YSYEKL. The V and J ends lost 4 bases and 0 bases respectively, with 13 bases between them. CDR3 length equals 16 residues. CDR3 region: CASSPEGRASNQPQHF. Written as DNA, the CDR3 is TGCGCCAGCAGCCCCGAAGGCAGGGCTAGCAATCAGCCCCAGCATTTT.

This chain connects TRBV6-5 to TRBJ2-7, with TRBD1 matching 9 bases. CDR3 size: 12 residues. The ends lost 4 bases at V and 7 bases at J; junction bases unmatched: 2. Germline lookup yields CDR1 MNHEY and CDR2 SVGAGI. The CDR3 sequence: CASSWTGAEQYF. The CDR3 bases are TGTGCCAGCAGTTGGACAGGGGCTGAGCAGTACTTC.

This chain joins TRBV29-1 and TRBJ1-3, with D unclear. The CDR3 sequence is 16 residues long. Trimming cost V 7 bases and J 1 base, with 20 bases left between them. The V gene's germline CDR1 is SQVTM and CDR2 ANQGSEA. Here the CDR3 DNA reads TGCAGCGCCGTTCCGCTGGACGGCCTTTCTGGAAACACCATATATTTT. Its protein product is CSAVPLDGLSGNTIYF.

The chain joins TRBV7-2 to TRBJ1-2; no clear D gene. This CDR3 contains 10 residues. Germline-derived CDR1 and CDR2 are SGHTA and FQGNSA. Between the trimmed V and J ends, which lost 1 base and 8 bases, there was a span of 2 bases. DNA of the CDR3: TGTGCCAGCAGCTTAGTCGGCTACACCTTC. Its translation is CASSLVGYTF. The entire variable domain, with the rest obtained from reference TRBV7-2 and TRBJ1-2, is as follows: GAGVSQSPSNKVTEKGKDVELRCDPISGHTALYWYRQSLGQGLEFLIYFQGNSAPDKSGLPSDRFSAERTGGSVSTLTIQRTQQEDSAVYLCASSLVGYTFGSGTRLTVV.

The chain employs TRBV5-1 and TRBJ2-3; D unclear. This CDR3 has 15 amino acids. From germline, CDR1 is SGHRS and CDR2 YFSETQ. Deletions cut 2 bases from V and 2 bases from J, with 12 bases between. DNA of the CDR3: TGCGCCAGCAGCTTTAAAGGGTCCCACACAGATACGCAGTATTTT. Translating gives CASSFKGSHTDTQYF. Supplemented by reference TRBV5-1 and TRBJ2-3, the full variable domain reads KAGVTQTPRYLIKTRGQQVTLSCSPISGHRSVSWYQQTPGQGLQFLFEYFSETQRNKGNFPGRFSGRQFSNSRSEMNVSTLELGDSALYLCASSFKGSHTDTQYFGPGTRLTVL.

J is TRBJ2-7 and V is TRBV28, with D unclear. CDR1 and CDR2 from the germline V gene are MDHEN and SYDVKM. The ends were cut back, 10 bases at V and 2 bases at J, with 15 bases in the middle. This CDR3 contains 13 residues. CDR3 protein: CAIRRATPYEQYF. The CDR3, as DNA: TGTGCCATCCGTCGGGCCACACCCTACGAGCAGTACTTC.